This entry concerns a single T cell receptor (beta chain). The sample belongs to a study of cytomegalovirus exposure and HLA in healthy donors. The junction had 13 bases not matched to a gene; V was cut back by 8 bases and J by 4 bases. This CDR3 contains 16 residues. Per germline, CDR1 MNHEY and CDR2 SMNVEV (reference sequence). With 60 Vbeta and 13 Jbeta primers, the PCR was carried out. Using immunoSEQ multiplex PCR, the repertoire was profiled, and TCRdb retains in-frame clones only, with some absent. In the table there are approximately 100,000 clones, more than 80% of which are singletons. The TCR was taken from a man aged 25 to 40 in good health and CMV-seronegative. The sequencing input was PBMCs. The chain employs TRBV27 and TRBJ2-7; 11 positions match TRBD2. The CDR3 DNA reads TGTGCCAGCGCTTTAGCGGGAGGGCGGAAGAGGTACGAGCAGTACTTC. This codes for CASALAGGRKRYEQYF.